The present T cell receptor (beta chain) was sequenced within a study of T cell clonotyping in hematopoietic cell transplantation. Looking at the study overall: Recipients' pretransplant samples followed cytoreduction.

Data came from immunoSEQ multiplex PCR; TCRdb stores just in-frame clones and leaves some out. The repertoire holds 75,000 to 95,000 clones, with about 95% as singletons. Documented time point: recipient sample about 28 days before transplant, after cytoreduction. Samples: about 28 days before transplant, then days 30, 100 and 180 after. As concerns this clone: What it binds is unknown.

Study-wide points: Recipient TCR diversity dropped after transplant; expanded clonotypes rose from day 30 to 180.

The material sequenced was peripheral blood mononuclear cells, taken before stem cell transplant. The origin of this receptor is a woman aged 45 to 65 with acute myeloid leukemia. Some clones in this sample may be carry-over from other donors' samples.

This chain's CDR3 is CASSLVGTSGSYEQFF. CDR3 in DNA: TGTGCCAGCAGCTTGGTTGGGACTAGCGGGAGCTATGAGCAGTTCTTC. The gene calls are TRBV7-8 and TRBJ2-1, with 14 bases matching TRBD2. The CDR3 has 16 residues. Germline CDR1 SGHVS, CDR2 FQNEAQ. Trimming took 3 bases from V and 8 from J; bases not matched to a gene: 6.